One and the same sample provided the 27 T cell receptor beta chains below, sequenced in a study of blood T cell repertoires in COVID-19. TCRdb's table, derived via immunoSEQ multiplex PCR, lists solely in-frame clones and lacks some. The top ten clones hold over 10% of a sample with approximately 72,000 clones, 86% of them seen once. The sample comprised peripheral blood. The receptors were sampled from a woman aged 60 to 75 with acute or convalescent COVID-19.

V usage is TRBV4-1 and J usage is TRBJ1-4; D call uncertain. This CDR3 region has 13 residues. Trimming pared 7 bases from V and 7 bases from J, leaving 13 bases between. The V gene's germline CDR1 is MGHRA and CDR2 YSYEKL. The CDR3 sequence: CASTTNAGEKLFF. The CDR3 DNA reads TGCGCCAGCACCACCAACGCGGGTGAAAAACTGTTTTTT.

J is TRBJ2-3 and V is TRBV11-3, with unresolved D. V lost 5 bases to trimming and J lost 5 bases, with 8 bases between them. This CDR3 is built from 12 residues. Germline V gene lookup returns CDR1 SGHNT and CDR2 YENEEA. Here the CDR3 reads CASSRSRDTQYF. CDR3 coding DNA: TGTGCCAGCAGCCGATCGCGAGATACGCAGTATTTT.

The V call is TRBV5-5, the J call TRBJ2-6, with 10 bases aligning to TRBD1. J was trimmed by 1 base and V by 4 bases; bases with no gene match: 8. Germline V gene lookup returns CDR1 SGHKS and CDR2 YYEKEE (reference sequence). CDR3 size: 18 residues. CDR3 in DNA: TGTGCCAGCAGCGAGAGGGACAGGGGAAAGTCTGGGGCCAACGTCCTGACTTTC. Residues: CASSERDRGKSGANVLTF.

The rearrangement links TRBV3-1 (or the pseudogene TRBV3-2) to TRBJ2-5, with D perhaps matching TRBD2 (6 bases). In germline, CDR1 is LGHDT, CDR2 YNNKEL (reference sequence). This CDR3 has 14 amino acids. Trimming removed 1 base at V and 7 bases at J, with 13 bases between. CDR3 coding DNA: TGTGCCAGCAGCCAAGTTCACCGGGGAGGGACCCAGTACTTC. It yields the protein CASSQVHRGGTQYF.

The chain couples TRBV2 to TRBJ1-6, with TRBD1 identical over 7 bases. Trimming at V came to 3 bases and at J to 8 bases, leaving 4 bases not matched to a gene. Germline V gives CDR1 SNHLY, CDR2 FYNNEI. The CDR3 has 14 residues. CDR3 sequence: CASSDYRGDSPLHF. The CDR3 region has the DNA TGTGCCAGCAGTGACTACAGGGGTGATTCACCCCTCCACTTT.

In this sample, this clone turned up a few times. This chain uses TRBV28 with TRBJ2-5; no reliable D call. This CDR3 contains 11 residues. The germline V and J ends were trimmed by 7 bases and 5 bases, with 8 bases remaining between them. Germline V lookup: CDR1 MDHEN, CDR2 SYDVKM. The CDR3 here is CASMSAETQYF. CDR3 coding DNA: TGTGCCAGCATGTCTGCGGAGACCCAGTACTTC.

As concerns this clone: Other nucleotide sequences from this sample produce the same CDR3. The chain uses TRBV3-1 (or the pseudogene TRBV3-2) and TRBJ2-6; D gene ambiguous. The CDR3 is made up of 15 amino acids. Germline V gene lookup returns CDR1 LGHDT and CDR2 YNNKEL (reference sequence). Trimming shortened V by 0 bases and J by 0 bases, and 3 bases separated the two germline ends. The CDR3 loop is CASSQDSSGANVLTF. The CDR3 DNA sequence: TGTGCCAGCAGCCAAGACAGCTCTGGGGCCAACGTCCTGACTTTC.

This chain uses TRBV14 with TRBJ1-6; 11 bases are a match to TRBD1. The J segment lost 9 bases and the V segment lost 5 bases, leaving 6 bases of the junction unmatched. Germline assignment: CDR1 SGHDN and CDR2 FVKESK. CDR3 size: 15 residues. CDR3 region: CASSRTGGDGSPLHF. The CDR3 DNA follows: TGTGCCAGCAGCAGGACAGGGGGCGACGGTTCACCCCTCCACTTT.

This clone was observed a single time. The V call is TRBV6-5, the J call TRBJ1-1; D not resolved. V lost 8 bases and J lost 6, with 13 bases in between. The CDR3 is 12 residues long. From germline, CDR1 is MNHEY and CDR2 SVGAGI. This CDR3 is CASQIRGAEAFF. In nucleotides, the CDR3 is TGTGCCAGCCAGATTCGAGGCGCTGAAGCTTTCTTT.

CDR3 in amino acids: CASSLGTRFSEAFF. The CDR3 coding sequence is TGTGCCAGCAGCCTTGGGACACGGTTCAGTGAAGCTTTCTTT. The rearrangement links TRBV7-9 to TRBJ1-1; TRBD1 might be the D (6 bases). This CDR3 spans 14 amino acids. The germline gives CDR1 SEHNR, CDR2 FQNEAQ (reference sequence). V lost 5 bases to trimming and J lost 7 bases, with 17 bases between them.

This rearrangement joins TRBV7-2 to TRBJ2-2; 8 nucleotides align to TRBD1. This CDR3 has 15 amino acids. The germline gives CDR1 SGHTA, CDR2 FQGNSA. V was pared by 2 bases and J by 6 bases, with 5 bases of the junction left unmatched. The CDR3 loop reads CASSLQGALPGELFF. In nucleotides, the CDR3 is TGTGCCAGCAGCTTACAGGGGGCTCTCCCCGGGGAGCTGTTTTTT. Full variable domain (remainder filled in from reference TRBV7-2 and TRBJ2-2): GAGVSQSPSNKVTEKGKDVELRCDPISGHTALYWYRQSLGQGLEFLIYFQGNSAPDKSGLPSDRFSAERTGGSVSTLTIQRTQQEDSAVYLCASSLQGALPGELFFGEGSRLTVL.

The chain is built from TRBV4-1 and TRBJ1-2; possibly TRBD1 for D (6 bases). This CDR3 comprises 16 residues. CDR1 MGHRA and CDR2 YSYEKL come from the germline V gene. The V and J ends lost 0 bases and 7 bases respectively, with 18 bases between them. The chain's CDR3 is CASSQDSWSGVGGYTF. Written as DNA, the CDR3 is TGCGCCAGCAGCCAAGATTCATGGTCAGGGGTTGGTGGCTACACCTTC.

This clone was seen just once. J is TRBJ1-2 and V is TRBV7-9; D is ambiguous. Trimming cost V 7 bases and J 6 bases, with 12 bases left between them. CDR1 SEHNR and CDR2 FQNEAQ come from the germline V gene (reference sequence). The CDR3 has 12 amino acids. This chain's CDR3 is CASTVREDGYTF. The CDR3 bases are TGTGCCAGCACCGTCCGAGAAGATGGCTACACCTTC. Variable domain in full (rest from reference TRBV7-9 and TRBJ1-2): DTGVSQNPRHKITKRGQNVTFRCDPISEHNRLYWYRQTLGQGPEFLTYFQNEAQLEKSRLLSDRFSAERPKGSFSTLEIQRTEQGDSAMYLCASTVREDGYTFGSGTRLTVV.

The chain recombines TRBV4-1 with TRBJ1-3; 7 nucleotides line up with TRBD1. The J segment lost 3 bases and the V segment lost 3 bases, leaving 5 bases of the junction unmatched. The germline CDR1 and CDR2 sequences are MGHRA and YSYEKL. The CDR3 is 15 amino acids. The CDR3 DNA reads as TGCGCCAGCAGCCACCCTACAGGGGTTGGAAACACCATATATTTT. Protein product: CASSHPTGVGNTIYF.

This chain links TRBV3-1 (or the pseudogene TRBV3-2) with TRBJ2-1; D is possibly TRBD2 (6 bases). CDR3 length: 14 residues. The ends were cut back, 1 base at V and 10 bases at J, with 14 bases in the middle. From germline, CDR1 is LGHDT and CDR2 YNNKEL (reference sequence). The CDR3 loop reads CASSQVRSGLEQFF. The CDR3 nucleotides are TGTGCCAGCAGCCAAGTTCGGTCGGGACTCGAGCAGTTCTTC.

The gene calls are TRBV7-3 and TRBJ2-5, with unresolved D. CDR3 length equals 15 residues. Trimming removed 1 base at V and 2 bases at J, with 11 bases between. Germline CDR1 reads SGHTA; CDR2 reads FQGTGA. CDR3 coding DNA: TGTGCCAGCAGCTTAATCCCTAGTCGGCAAGAGACCCAGTACTTC. Translated: CASSLIPSRQETQYF. The whole variable domain, filled in from reference TRBV7-3 and TRBJ2-5, reads GAGVSQTPSNKVTEKGKYVELRCDPISGHTALYWYRQSLGQGPEFLIYFQGTGAADDSGLPNDRFFAVRPEGSVSTLKIQRTERGDSAVYLCASSLIPSRQETQYFGPGTRLLVL.

This clone was counted a single time. The rearrangement links TRBV7-6 to TRBJ1-1; the D is unclear. CDR1 and CDR2 from the germline V gene are SGHVS and FNYEAQ. The CDR3 is made up of 13 amino acids. V was trimmed by 4 bases and J by 4 bases, leaving 10 bases between them. This chain's CDR3 is CASSWGGSTEAFF. The CDR3, as DNA: TGTGCCAGCAGCTGGGGAGGGTCCACTGAAGCTTTCTTT.

This chain connects TRBV13 to TRBJ1-4; 9 bases are a match to TRBD1. CDR3 length: 15 residues. V was clipped by 5 bases and J by 7 bases; unmatched bases: 8. Germline V gene lookup returns CDR1 PRHDT and CDR2 FYEKMQ (reference sequence). CDR3 bases: TGTGCCAGCAGCAAAAAGACAGGGGGAGGTGAAAAACTGTTTTTT. As protein: CASSKKTGGGEKLFF. Filled out from reference TRBV13 and TRBJ1-4, the complete variable domain reads AAGVIQSPRHLIKEKRETATLKCYPIPRHDTVYWYQQGPGQDPQFLISFYEKMQSDKGSIPDRFSAQQFSDYHSELNMSSLELGDSALYFCASSKKTGGGEKLFFGSGTQLSVL.

This clone was observed a few times. CDR3 nucleotides: TGTGCCAGCAGCCCCCAAGCGAACACTGAAGCTTTCTTT. It codes for CASSPQANTEAFF. The V gene is TRBV7-3, the J gene TRBJ1-1, with D hard to call. The CDR3 is made up of 13 amino acids. Germline V lookup: CDR1 SGHTA, CDR2 FQGTGA. V gave up 5 bases and J gave up 1 base, with 8 bases separating them. Drawing the rest from reference TRBV7-3 and TRBJ1-1, the complete variable domain is GAGVSQTPSNKVTEKGKYVELRCDPISGHTALYWYRQSLGQGPEFLIYFQGTGAADDSGLPNDRFFAVRPEGSVSTLKIQRTERGDSAVYLCASSPQANTEAFFGQGTRLTVV.

This clone was picked up one time. The J gene is TRBJ2-3, the V gene TRBV7-8, with D perhaps TRBD2 (5 bases). The V gene lost 3 bases and the J gene lost 0 bases, with 16 bases spanning the gap. Germline CDR1 is SGHVS and CDR2 is FQNEAQ. The CDR3 is 17 amino acids. CDR3 in amino acids: CASSLRAVNPSTDTQYF. As DNA, the CDR3 is TGTGCCAGCAGCTTGCGAGCGGTAAACCCTAGCACAGATACGCAGTATTTT.

The chain uses TRBV5-4 and TRBJ1-1; 7 bases agree with TRBD1. V dropped 4 bases and J dropped 10; count of bases not matched to a gene: 19. The CDR3 length is 16 residues. In germline, CDR1 is SGHNT, CDR2 YYREEE (reference sequence). For the CDR3, the DNA is TGTGCCAGCAGCCCCTTCGGGGCAGGGAGTAAGGGGGCAGCTTTCTTT. Encoded protein: CASSPFGAGSKGAAFF.

J is TRBJ1-5 and V is TRBV5-1, with TRBD1 identical over 7 bases. The CDR3 totals 14 residues. V lost 4 bases and J lost 1; bases outside the gene matches: 2. Germline V gives CDR1 SGHRS, CDR2 YFSETQ. The CDR3 DNA sequence: TGCGCCAGCAGCCCGGGACAGAGCAATCAGCCCCAGCATTTT. Translation gives CASSPGQSNQPQHF.

The chain carries TRBV15 and TRBJ2-2; D gene uncertain. V was shortened by 5 bases and J by 5 bases, with 12 bases between the two germline ends. CDR1 LNHNV and CDR2 YYDKDF come from the germline V gene (reference sequence). This CDR3 spans 14 amino acids. The CDR3 is CATSSPEATGELFF. The CDR3 bases are TGTGCCACCAGCTCCCCCGAGGCTACCGGGGAGCTGTTTTTT.

In this sample, this clone turned up a few times. The genes are TRBV12-3 or TRBV12-4 and TRBJ1-1; 7 bases fit TRBD1. The CDR3 runs to 13 residues. V dropped 4 bases and J dropped 6; count of bases not matched to a gene: 5. The CDR3 DNA follows: TGTGCCAGCAGTTCGACAGGGAGCGCTGAAGCTTTCTTT. Translated: CASSSTGSAEAFF.

This clone was recorded only once. The rearrangement links TRBV6-5 to TRBJ2-7; TRBD2 is a possible D gene (5 bases). V was clipped by 2 bases and J by 5 bases, with 10 bases between them. CDR1 is MNHEY and CDR2 is SVGAGI in the germline V gene. CDR3 length: 13 residues. The CDR3 region is CASSYTGIHEQYF. For the CDR3, the DNA is TGTGCCAGCAGTTACACGGGGATCCACGAGCAGTACTTC.

V is TRBV6-5 and J is TRBJ2-4, with 9 bases fitting TRBD1. There are 12 residues in the CDR3. The germline CDR1 and CDR2 sequences are MNHEY and SVGAGI. J was trimmed by 8 bases and V by 6 bases; bases with no gene match: 2. Here the CDR3 reads CASRRTGDIQYF. The CDR3 nucleotides are TGTGCCAGCAGGAGGACAGGGGACATTCAGTACTTC.

The J gene is TRBJ1-3, the V gene TRBV4-1; TRBD1 agrees at 10 bases. This CDR3 has 16 amino acids. CDR1 is MGHRA and CDR2 is YSYEKL in the germline V gene. With 2 bases clipped from V and 3 bases from J, the junction kept 4 bases outside the gene matches. The CDR3 DNA reads TGCGCCAGCAGCCAAACGACAGGGGGCGGTGGAAACACCATATATTTT. This translates into CASSQTTGGGGNTIYF.